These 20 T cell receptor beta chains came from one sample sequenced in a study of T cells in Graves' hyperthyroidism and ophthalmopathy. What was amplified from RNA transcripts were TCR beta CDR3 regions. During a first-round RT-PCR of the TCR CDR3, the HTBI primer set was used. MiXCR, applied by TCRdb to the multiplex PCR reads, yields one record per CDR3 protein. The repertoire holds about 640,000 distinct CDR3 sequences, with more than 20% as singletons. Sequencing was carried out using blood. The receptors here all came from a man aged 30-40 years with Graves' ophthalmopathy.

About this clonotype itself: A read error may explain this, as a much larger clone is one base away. CDR3 region: CASSFGEDVNQPQHF. DNA of the CDR3: TGCGCCAGCAGCTTTGGGGAGGATGTCAATCAGCCCCAGCATTTT. The rearrangement links TRBV5-1 to TRBJ1-5; no clear D. Trimming left V 2 bases short and J 3 bases short, with 12 bases between. This CDR3 comprises 15 residues. Germline values: CDR1 SGHRS, CDR2 YFSETQ.

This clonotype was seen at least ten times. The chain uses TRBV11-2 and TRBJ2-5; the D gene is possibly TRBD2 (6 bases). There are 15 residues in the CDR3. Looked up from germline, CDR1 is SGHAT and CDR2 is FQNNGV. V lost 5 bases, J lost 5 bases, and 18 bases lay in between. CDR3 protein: CASSTAFYLAETQYF. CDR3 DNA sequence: TGTGCCAGCAGCACCGCATTTTACCTAGCGGAGACCCAGTACTTC.

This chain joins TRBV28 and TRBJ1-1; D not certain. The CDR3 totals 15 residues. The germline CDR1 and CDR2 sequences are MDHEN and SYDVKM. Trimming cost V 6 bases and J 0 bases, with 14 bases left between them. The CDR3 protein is CASSHQFRMNTEAFF. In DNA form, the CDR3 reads TGTGCCAGCAGCCACCAATTTCGGATGAACACTGAAGCTTTCTTT.

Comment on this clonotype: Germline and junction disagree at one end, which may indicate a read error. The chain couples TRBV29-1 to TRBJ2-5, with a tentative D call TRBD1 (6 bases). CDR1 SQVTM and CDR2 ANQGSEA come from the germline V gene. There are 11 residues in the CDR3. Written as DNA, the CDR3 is TGTGATACAGGGCGCCAAGAGACCCAGTACTTC. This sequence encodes CDTGRQETQYF.

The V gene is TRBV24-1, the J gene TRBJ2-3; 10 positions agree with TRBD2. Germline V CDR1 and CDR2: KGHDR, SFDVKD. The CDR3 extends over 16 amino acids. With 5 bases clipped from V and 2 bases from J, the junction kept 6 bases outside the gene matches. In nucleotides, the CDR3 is TGTGCCACCAGTGTCGTAAGCGGGAGGGCCACAGATACGCAGTATTTT. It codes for CATSVVSGRATDTQYF.

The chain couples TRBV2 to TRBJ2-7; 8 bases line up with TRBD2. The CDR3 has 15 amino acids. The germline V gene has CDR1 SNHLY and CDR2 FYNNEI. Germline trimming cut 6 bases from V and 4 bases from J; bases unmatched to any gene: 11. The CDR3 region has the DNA TGTGCCAGCAGCTCGCTCCTAGCGGGTTCTTACGAGCAGTACTTC. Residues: CASSSLLAGSYEQYF.

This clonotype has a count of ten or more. The CDR3 reads CASSQGTLQYF. In nucleotides, the CDR3 is TGTGCCAGCAGCCAAGGGACACTTCAGTACTTC. The chain recombines TRBV3-1 with TRBJ2-4; possibly TRBD1 for D (5 bases). The CDR3 sequence is 11 residues long. V shed 1 base and J shed 11 bases, with 6 bases lying between them. CDR1 is LGHDT, CDR2 YNNKEL, per germline (reference sequence).

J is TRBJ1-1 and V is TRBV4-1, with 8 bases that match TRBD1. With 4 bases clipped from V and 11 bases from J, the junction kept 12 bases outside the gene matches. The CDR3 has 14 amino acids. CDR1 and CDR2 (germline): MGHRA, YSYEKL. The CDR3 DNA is TGCGCCAGCAGCCCCCTGCCAGGGGGCGTATCGGCTTTCTTT. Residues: CASSPLPGGVSAFF.

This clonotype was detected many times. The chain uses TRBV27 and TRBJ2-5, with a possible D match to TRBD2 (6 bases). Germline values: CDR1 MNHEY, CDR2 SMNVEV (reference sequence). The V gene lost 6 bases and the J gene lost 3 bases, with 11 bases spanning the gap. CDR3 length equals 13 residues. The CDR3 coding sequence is TGTGCCAGCAGCCCGGGAGTGGAAGAGACCCAGTACTTC. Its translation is CASSPGVEETQYF.

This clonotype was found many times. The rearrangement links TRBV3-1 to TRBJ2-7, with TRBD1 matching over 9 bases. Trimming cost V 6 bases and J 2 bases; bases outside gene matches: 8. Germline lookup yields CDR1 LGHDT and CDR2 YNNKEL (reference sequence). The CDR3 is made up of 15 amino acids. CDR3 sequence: CASSHRDRVPYEQYF. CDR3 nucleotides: TGTGCCAGCAGTCACCGGGACAGGGTCCCCTACGAGCAGTACTTC.

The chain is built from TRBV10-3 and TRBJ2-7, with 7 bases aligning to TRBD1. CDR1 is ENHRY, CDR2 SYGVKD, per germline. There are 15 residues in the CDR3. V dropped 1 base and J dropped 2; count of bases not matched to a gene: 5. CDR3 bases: TGTGCCATCAGTGAGTTCGGGCAGGGGGCCTACGAGCAGTACTTC. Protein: CAISEFGQGAYEQYF.

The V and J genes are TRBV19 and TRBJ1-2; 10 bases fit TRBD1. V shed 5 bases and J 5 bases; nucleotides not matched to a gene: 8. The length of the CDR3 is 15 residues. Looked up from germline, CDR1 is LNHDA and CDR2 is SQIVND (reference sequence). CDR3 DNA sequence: TGTGCCAGTAGTGGGAGACAGGGGGCGGCATATGGCTACACCTTC. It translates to CASSGRQGAAYGYTF.

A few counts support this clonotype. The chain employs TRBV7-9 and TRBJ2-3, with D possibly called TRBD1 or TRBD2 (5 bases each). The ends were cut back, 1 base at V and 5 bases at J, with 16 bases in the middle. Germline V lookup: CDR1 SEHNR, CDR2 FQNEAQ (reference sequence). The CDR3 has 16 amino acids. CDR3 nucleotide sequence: TGTGCCAGCAGCTTAGGAGGGACCCCGGACCTAGATACGCAGTATTTT. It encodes CASSLGGTPDLDTQYF.

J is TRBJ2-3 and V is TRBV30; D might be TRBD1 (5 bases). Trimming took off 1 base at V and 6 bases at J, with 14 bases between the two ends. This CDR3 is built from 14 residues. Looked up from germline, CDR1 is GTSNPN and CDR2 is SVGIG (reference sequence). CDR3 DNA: TGTGCCTGGAGTGATGTATGGGGCCTGGATACGCAGTATTTT. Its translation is CAWSDVWGLDTQYF.

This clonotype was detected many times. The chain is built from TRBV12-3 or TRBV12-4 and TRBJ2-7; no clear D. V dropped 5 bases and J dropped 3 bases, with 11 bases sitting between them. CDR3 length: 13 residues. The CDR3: CASSLDPSYEQYF. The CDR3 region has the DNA TGTGCCAGCAGTCTTGACCCGAGCTACGAGCAGTACTTC.

The CDR3 coding sequence is TGTGCCAGCAGTCAGACAGGGATAGCCGCAGATACGCAGTATTTT. Its translation: CASSQTGIAADTQYF. This chain uses TRBV6-1 with TRBJ2-3, with 7 nucleotides matching TRBD1. CDR3 length equals 15 residues. J gave up 4 bases and V 5 bases, and 9 bases lay outside the gene matches. Germline V lookup: CDR1 MNHNS, CDR2 SASEGT.

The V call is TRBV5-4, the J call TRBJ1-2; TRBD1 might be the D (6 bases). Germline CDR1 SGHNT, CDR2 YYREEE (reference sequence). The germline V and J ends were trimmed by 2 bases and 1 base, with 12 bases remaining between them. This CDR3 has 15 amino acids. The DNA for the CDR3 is TGTGCCAGCAGCTTAGGACAGTCCTTTAACTATGGCTACACCTTC. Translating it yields CASSLGQSFNYGYTF. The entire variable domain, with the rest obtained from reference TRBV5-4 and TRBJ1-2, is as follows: ETGVTQSPTHLIKTRGQQVTLRCSSQSGHNTVSWYQQALGQGPQFIFQYYREEENGRGNFPPRFSGLQFPNYSSELNVNALELDDSALYLCASSLGQSFNYGYTFGSGTRLTVV.

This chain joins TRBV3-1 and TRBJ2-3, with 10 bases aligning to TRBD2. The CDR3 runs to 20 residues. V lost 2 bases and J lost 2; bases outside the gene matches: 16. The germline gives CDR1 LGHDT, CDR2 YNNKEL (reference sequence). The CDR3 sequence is CASSQSLSGLAGDITDTQYF. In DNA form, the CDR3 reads TGTGCCAGCAGCCAATCCCTCTCCGGGCTAGCGGGAGATATCACAGATACGCAGTATTTT.

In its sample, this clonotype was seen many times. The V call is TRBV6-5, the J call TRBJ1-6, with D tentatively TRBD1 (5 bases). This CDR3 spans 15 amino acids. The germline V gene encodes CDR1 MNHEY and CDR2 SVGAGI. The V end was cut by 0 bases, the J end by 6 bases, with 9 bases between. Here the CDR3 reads CASSYSGRVNSPLHF. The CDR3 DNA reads TGTGCCAGCAGTTACTCGGGGCGGGTTAATTCACCCCTCCACTTT.

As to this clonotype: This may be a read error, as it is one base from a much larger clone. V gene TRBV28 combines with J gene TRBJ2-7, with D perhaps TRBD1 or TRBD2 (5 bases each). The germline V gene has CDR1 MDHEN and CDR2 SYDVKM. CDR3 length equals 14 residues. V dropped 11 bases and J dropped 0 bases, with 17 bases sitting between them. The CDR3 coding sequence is TGTGCCGGCATATCCGGGACGACCTCCTACGAGCAGTACTTC. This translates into CAGISGTTSYEQYF.